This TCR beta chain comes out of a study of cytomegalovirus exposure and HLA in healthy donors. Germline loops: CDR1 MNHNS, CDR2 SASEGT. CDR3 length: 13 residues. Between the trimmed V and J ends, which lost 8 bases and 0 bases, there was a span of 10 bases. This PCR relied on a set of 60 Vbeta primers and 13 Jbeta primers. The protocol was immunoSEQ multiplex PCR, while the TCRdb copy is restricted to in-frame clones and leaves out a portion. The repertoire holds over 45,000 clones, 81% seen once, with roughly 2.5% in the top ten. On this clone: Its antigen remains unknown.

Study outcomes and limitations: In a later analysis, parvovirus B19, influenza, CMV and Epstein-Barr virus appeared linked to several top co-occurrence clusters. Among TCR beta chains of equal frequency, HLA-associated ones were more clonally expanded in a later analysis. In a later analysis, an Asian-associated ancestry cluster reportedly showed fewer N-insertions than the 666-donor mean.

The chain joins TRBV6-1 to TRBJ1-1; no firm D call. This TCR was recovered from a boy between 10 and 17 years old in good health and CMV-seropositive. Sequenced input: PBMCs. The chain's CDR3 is CASEQSLNTEAFF. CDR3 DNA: TGTGCCAGCGAACAGAGCCTGAACACTGAAGCTTTCTTT.